These T cell receptor beta chains were read from a single sample in a study of spatial heterogeneity in lung cancer. TCRdb reprocessed the 5' RACE reads with MiXCR, giving one entry per CDR3 protein. The sample holds 110,000 or so distinct CDR3 sequences, more than 10% seen once. The sample consisted of PBMCs, taken at follow-up. These receptors originate from a female donor with early-stage non-small cell lung cancer. Each CDR3 is given with its conserved first and last residue. Fields, in order: V gene, J gene, clone size, D gene, CDR3 protein, CDR3 DNA. A D gene is named only where the DNA matches it firmly. A row's size may be missing; if present it is once, few, many or a size class.

V: TRBV20-1
J: TRBJ1-5
size: many
D: TRBD1
CDR3: CSARSGQFNQPQHF
DNA: TGCAGTGCTAGGTCGGGACAGTTCAATCAGCCCCAGCATTTT

V: TRBV6-5
J: TRBJ1-5
size: few
D: TRBD1
CDR3: CASSYGQGNPPQHF
DNA: TGTGCCAGCAGTTACGGACAGGGAAATCCGCCCCAGCATTTT

V: TRBV6-1
J: TRBJ1-2
size: -
D: -
CDR3: CASRSLSLETGYTF
DNA: TGTGCCAGCAGAAGTTTGTCATTAGAGACTGGCTACACCTTC

V: TRBV12-3/TRBV12-4
J: TRBJ1-5
size: -
D: -
CDR3: CASSPQDSNQPQHF
DNA: TGTGCCAGCAGTCCACAAGATAGCAATCAGCCCCAGCATTTT

V: TRBV7-6
J: TRBJ2-3
size: -
D: TRBD2
CDR3: CASSLYGLAGGRSTDTQYF
DNA: TGTGCCAGCAGCCTGTATGGACTAGCGGGAGGCCGTAGCACAGATACGCAGTATTTT

V: TRBV29-1
J: TRBJ1-5
size: many
D: -
CDR3: CSAGNKNQPQHF
DNA: TGCAGCGCGGGAAATAAAAATCAGCCCCAGCATTTT

V: TRBV12-3/TRBV12-4
J: TRBJ1-5
size: few
D: TRBD1
CDR3: CASSRDRFFNQPQHF
DNA: TGTGCCAGCAGTCGGGACAGGTTCTTCAATCAGCCCCAGCATTTT

V: TRBV5-1
J: TRBJ2-1
size: few
D: -
CDR3: CASSQPFYNEQFF
DNA: TGCGCCAGCAGCCAGCCCTTTTACAATGAGCAGTTCTTC

V: TRBV6-2/TRBV6-3
J: TRBJ1-5
size: -
D: TRBD1
CDR3: CASSYSLRDRKNQPQHF
DNA: TGTGCCAGCAGTTATTCCCTCCGGGACAGAAAGAATCAGCCCCAGCATTTT

V: TRBV7-2
J: TRBJ1-2
size: many
D: -
CDR3: CASSLGRAGYGYTF
DNA: TGTGCCAGCAGCTTAGGTCGGGCAGGTTATGGCTACACCTTC

V: TRBV3-1
J: TRBJ1-4
size: few
D: -
CDR3: CASSQSPGTGGGKLFF
DNA: TGTGCCAGCAGCCAATCGCCCGGGACCGGCGGGGGAAAACTGTTTTTT

V: TRBV6-2/TRBV6-3
J: TRBJ2-1
size: few
D: TRBD1
CDR3: CASSSFPGTGPSYNEQFF
DNA: TGTGCCAGCAGTTCCTTCCCAGGGACAGGGCCCTCCTACAATGAGCAGTTCTTC

V: TRBV7-2
J: TRBJ2-7
size: -
D: TRBD1
CDR3: CASSLEASGGYEQYF
DNA: TGTGCCAGCAGCTTAGAGGCCTCAGGGGGCTACGAGCAGTACTTC

V: TRBV7-8
J: TRBJ2-1
size: -
D: -
CDR3: CASSIQGPPVSYNEQFF
DNA: TGTGCCAGCAGCATACAGGGACCCCCAGTCTCCTACAATGAGCAGTTCTTC

V: TRBV20-1
J: TRBJ2-7
size: few
D: -
CDR3: CSARERQERYF
DNA: TGCAGTGCTAGAGAAAGACAGGAGAGGTACTTC

V: TRBV18
J: TRBJ2-7
size: -
D: -
CDR3: CASSPDYYEQYF
DNA: TGTGCCAGCTCACCCGACTATTACGAGCAGTACTTC

V: TRBV24-1
J: TRBJ1-5
size: many
D: -
CDR3: CATSEPPQGPDEPQHF
DNA: TGTGCCACCAGTGAGCCTCCACAGGGCCCCGATGAACCCCAGCATTTT

V: TRBV19
J: TRBJ2-1
size: -
D: -
CDR3: CASTKGLYEVEQFF
DNA: TGTGCCAGTACCAAGGGCCTCTATGAAGTTGAGCAGTTCTTC

V: TRBV27
J: TRBJ2-1
size: many
D: -
CDR3: CASSLSGDGGDEQFF
DNA: TGTGCCAGCAGTTTATCTGGTGATGGGGGCGATGAGCAGTTCTTC

V: TRBV20-1
J: TRBJ2-3
size: -
D: TRBD1
CDR3: CSATGQGSTDTQYF
DNA: TGCAGTGCTACCGGACAGGGAAGCACAGATACGCAGTATTTT

V: TRBV7-9
J: TRBJ1-3
size: few
D: -
CDR3: CASSNSNSGNTIYF
DNA: TGTGCCAGCAGCAACAGCAACTCTGGAAACACCATATATTTT

V: TRBV29-1
J: TRBJ1-4
size: -
D: -
CDR3: CSVEDSTTNEKLFF
DNA: TGCAGCGTTGAAGACAGTACAACTAATGAAAAACTGTTTTTT

V: TRBV3-1
J: TRBJ2-7
size: many
D: -
CDR3: CASSQGTVTYEQYF
DNA: TGTGCCAGCAGCCAAGGGACAGTTACCTACGAGCAGTACTTC

V: TRBV21-1
J: TRBJ1-3
size: -
D: -
CDR3: CASSSDRASGNTIYF
DNA: TGTGCCAGCAGTTCCGACAGGGCCTCTGGAAACACCATATATTTT

V: TRBV29-1
J: TRBJ2-1
size: few
D: -
CDR3: CSVAAESSYNEQFF
DNA: TGCAGCGTTGCGGCGGAAAGCTCCTACAATGAGCAGTTCTTC

V: TRBV12-3/TRBV12-4
J: TRBJ2-1
size: -
D: TRBD2
CDR3: CASSGTSGSF
DNA: TGTGCCAGCAGCGGGACTAGCGGTTCCTTC

V: TRBV28
J: TRBJ2-2
size: -
D: TRBD1
CDR3: CASSPQGARGTGELFF
DNA: TGTGCCAGCAGCCCACAGGGGGCGCGGGGAACCGGGGAGCTGTTTTTT

V: TRBV11-3
J: TRBJ2-2
size: -
D: TRBD2
CDR3: CASSASWTSENTGELFF
DNA: TGTGCCAGCAGCGCCTCCTGGACTAGCGAGAACACCGGGGAGCTGTTTTTT

V: TRBV3-1
J: TRBJ2-5
size: -
D: TRBD2
CDR3: CASSQALAGGPEKTQYF
DNA: TGTGCCAGCAGCCAAGCCTTAGCGGGAGGGCCGGAGAAGACCCAGTACTTC

V: TRBV7-7
J: TRBJ2-1
size: few
D: -
CDR3: CASSLVSETHNEQFF
DNA: TGTGCCAGCAGCTTAGTTAGTGAAACTCACAATGAGCAGTTCTTC

V: TRBV6-5
J: TRBJ2-7
size: few
D: -
CDR3: CASSSGLTGQYF
DNA: TGTGCCAGCAGCTCCGGGCTTACCGGGCAGTACTTC